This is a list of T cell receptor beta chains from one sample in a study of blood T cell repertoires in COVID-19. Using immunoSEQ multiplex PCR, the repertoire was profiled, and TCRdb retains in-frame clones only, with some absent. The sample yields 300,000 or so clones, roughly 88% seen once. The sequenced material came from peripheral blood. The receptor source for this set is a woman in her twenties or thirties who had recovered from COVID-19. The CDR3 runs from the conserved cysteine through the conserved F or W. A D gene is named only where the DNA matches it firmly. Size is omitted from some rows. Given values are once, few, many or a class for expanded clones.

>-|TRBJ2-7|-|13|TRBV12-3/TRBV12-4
TGTGCCAGCAGCAGTGACAACTCCTACGAGCAGTACTTC
CASSSDNSYEQYF
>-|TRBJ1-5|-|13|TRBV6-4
TGTGCCAGCAAGTTCAGTGACAATCAGCCCCAGCATTTT
CASKFSDNQPQHF
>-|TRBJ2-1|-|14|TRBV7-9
TGTGCCAGCAGCTCGAGAACGAATTACAATGAGCAGTTCTTC
CASSSRTNYNEQFF
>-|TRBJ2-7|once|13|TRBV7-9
TGTGCCAGCAGCTTGACTGTAGACTACGAGCAGTACTTC
CASSLTVDYEQYF
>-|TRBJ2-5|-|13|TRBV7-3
TGTGCCAGCAGCTTACCAGGGGGGGAGACCCAGTACTTC
CASSLPGGETQYF
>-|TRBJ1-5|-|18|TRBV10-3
TGTGCCATCAGTGAGTCGGTTGGGGGGGACCGTAGCAATCAGCCCCAGCATTTT
CAISESVGGDRSNQPQHF
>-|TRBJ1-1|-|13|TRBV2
TGTGCCAGCAGCGGGACTTGGAGCACTGAAGCTTTCTTT
CASSGTWSTEAFF
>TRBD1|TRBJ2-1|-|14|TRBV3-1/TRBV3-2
TGTGCCAGCAGCCCGGGACAGGCATCCGATGAGCAGTTCTTC
CASSPGQASDEQFF
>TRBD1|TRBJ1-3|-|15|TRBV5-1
TGCGCCAGCAGCCTGACAGGGACTCCTGGAAACACCATATATTTT
CASSLTGTPGNTIYF
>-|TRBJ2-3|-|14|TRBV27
TGTGCCAGCAGTAACGCGGGGCGCGGAGATACGCAGTATTTT
CASSNAGRGDTQYF
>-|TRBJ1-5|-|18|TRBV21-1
TGTGCCAGCAGCAAAGCGCCGGCAGGGGGGATTAGCAATCAGCCCCAGCATTTT
CASSKAPAGGISNQPQHF
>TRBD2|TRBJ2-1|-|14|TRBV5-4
TGTGCCAGCAGCTTCCTAGCGGGGGACAATGAGCAGTTCTTC
CASSFLAGDNEQFF
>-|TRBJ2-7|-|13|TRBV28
TGTGCCAGCAGTTTAGATGGAGGGAACGAGCAGTACTTC
CASSLDGGNEQYF
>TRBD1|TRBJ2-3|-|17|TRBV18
TGTGCCAGCTCACCAGGGCAGGGACAGGGAGGTGCAGATACGCAGTATTTT
CASSPGQGQGGADTQYF
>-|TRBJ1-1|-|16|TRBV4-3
TGCGCCAGCAACAGGCGGGGGCGCGGAGTCTGGACTGAAGCTTTCTTT
CASNRRGRGVWTEAFF
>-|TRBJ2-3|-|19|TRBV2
TGTGCCAGCAGTGGGAGGGAAGCTTCCTTTTTCGGGCGTCCAGATACGCAGTATTTT
CASSGREASFFGRPDTQYF
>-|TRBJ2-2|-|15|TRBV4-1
TGCGCCAGCAGCCAAGGAGATGAGAACACCGGGGAGCTGTTTTTT
CASSQGDENTGELFF
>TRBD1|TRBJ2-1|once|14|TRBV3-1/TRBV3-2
TGTGCCAGCAGCCAGGGACAGGAGGGGCATGAGCAGTTCTTC
CASSQGQEGHEQFF
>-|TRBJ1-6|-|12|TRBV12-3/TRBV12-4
TGTGCCAGCGCAACAGGTCGCCCACCCCTCCACTTT
CASATGRPPLHF
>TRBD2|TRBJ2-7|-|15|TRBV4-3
TGCGCCAGCAGCCCGACCAGCGGGGGGACCTACGAGCAGTACTTC
CASSPTSGGTYEQYF
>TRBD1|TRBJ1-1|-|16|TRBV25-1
TGTGCCAGCAGTGAGGAGGGGGCGGGGTGGAACACTGAAGCTTTCTTT
CASSEEGAGWNTEAFF
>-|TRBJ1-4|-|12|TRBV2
TGTGCCAGCAGTGCCGGGGGTGAAAAACTGTTTTTT
CASSAGGEKLFF
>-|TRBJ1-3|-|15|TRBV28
TGTGCCAGCAGTTCACGGACTTTCTCTGGAAACACCATATATTTT
CASSSRTFSGNTIYF
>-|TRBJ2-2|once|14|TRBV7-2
TGTGCCAGCAGCTTAGACAGGGAGGGCGGGGAGCTGTTTTTT
CASSLDREGGELFF
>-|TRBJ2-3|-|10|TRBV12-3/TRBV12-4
TGTGCCAGCGGGGGGGATACGCAGTATTTT
CASGGDTQYF
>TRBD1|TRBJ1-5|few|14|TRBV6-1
TGTGCCAGCAGTTTCCCGGACAGGATAGAGCCCCAGCATTTT
CASSFPDRIEPQHF
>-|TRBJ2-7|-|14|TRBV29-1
TGCAGCGTTGAAGATCCCGCAGGGTACGACGAGCAGTACTTC
CSVEDPAGYDEQYF
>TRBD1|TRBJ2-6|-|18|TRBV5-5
TGTGCCAGCAGCTTGGACCCGGGACAGTACTCTGGGGCCAACGTCCTGACTTTC
CASSLDPGQYSGANVLTF
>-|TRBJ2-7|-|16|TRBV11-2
TGTGCCAGCAGCCCCACAGGGAGCCTGAGCTCCTACGAGCAGTACTTC
CASSPTGSLSSYEQYF
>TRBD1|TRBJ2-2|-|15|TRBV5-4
TGTGCCAGCAGCTCCGGACAGGGGCACACCGGGGAGCTGTTTTTT
CASSSGQGHTGELFF
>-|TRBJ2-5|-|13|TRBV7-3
TGTGCCAGCAGCTTGTCGGGAAAAGAGACCCAGTACTTC
CASSLSGKETQYF
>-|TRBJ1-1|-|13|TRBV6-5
TGTGCCAGCAGCCGACAGACGAACACTGAAGCTTTCTTT
CASSRQTNTEAFF
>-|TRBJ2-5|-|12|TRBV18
TGTGCCAGCTCACCAAAGGGGGAGACCCAGTACTTC
CASSPKGETQYF
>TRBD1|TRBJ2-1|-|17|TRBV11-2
TGTGCCAGCAGCACCAGGTTACGGGACAGGGGCTACAATGAGCAGTTCTTC
CASSTRLRDRGYNEQFF
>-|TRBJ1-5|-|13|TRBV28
TGTGCCAGCAGTTTTGGGGGCCGACAGCCCCAGCATTTT
CASSFGGRQPQHF
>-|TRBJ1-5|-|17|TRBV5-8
TGTGCCAGCAGCCCCTCCGACGGGGGGCAGGGCAATCAGCCCCAGCATTTT
CASSPSDGGQGNQPQHF
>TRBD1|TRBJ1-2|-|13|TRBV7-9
TGTGCCAGCGGATTGACAGGGGCGGATGGCTACACCTTC
CASGLTGADGYTF
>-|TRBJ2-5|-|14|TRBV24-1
TGTGCCACCAGTGATTCTGGGCCGGAAGAGACCCAGTACTTC
CATSDSGPEETQYF
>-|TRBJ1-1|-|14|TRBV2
TGTGCCAGCGGGGCCACAGGGCAAGGCACTGAAGCTTTCTTT
CASGATGQGTEAFF
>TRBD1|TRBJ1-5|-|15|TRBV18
TGTGCCAGCTCAGAAGGGACAGGGAGCAATCAGCCCCAGCATTTT
CASSEGTGSNQPQHF
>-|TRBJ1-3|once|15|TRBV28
TGTGCCAGCAGTCTCCAGGGTGGCTCTGGAAACACCATATATTTT
CASSLQGGSGNTIYF
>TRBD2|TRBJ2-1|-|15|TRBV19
TGTGCCAGTAGTAGGACTAGCGGGGGGGCTAGTGAGCAGTTCTTC
CASSRTSGGASEQFF
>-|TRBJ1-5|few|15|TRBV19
TGTGCCAGTAGTTCCCTCGACAGATACAATCAGCCCCAGCATTTT
CASSSLDRYNQPQHF
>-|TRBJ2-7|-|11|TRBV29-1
TGCAGCGCCAGACAGGCACACGAGCAGTACTTC
CSARQAHEQYF